The 25 T cell receptor beta chains in this list originate from one sample, sequenced in a study of T cells in Graves' hyperthyroidism and ophthalmopathy. Amplification of TCR beta CDR3 regions used RNA as the template. The HTBI primer set served for first-round RT-PCR of the TCR CDR3. TCRdb processed the multiplex PCR reads anew with MiXCR; each CDR3 protein has one entry. The sample yields roughly 530,000 distinct CDR3 sequences, roughly 15% seen once. The material sequenced was blood. The origin of the receptors is a woman aged 18-30 years with Graves' ophthalmopathy.

The CDR3 loop is CASSLRDGLLFF. The CDR3 bases are TGTGCCAGCAGCCTCCGGGACGGCCTTCTGTTCTTC. V usage is TRBV7-9 and J usage is TRBJ2-1, with D possibly being TRBD1 or TRBD2 (5 bases each). In germline, CDR1 is SEHNR, CDR2 FQNEAQ (reference sequence). The CDR3 totals 12 residues. The ends were cut back, 5 bases at V and 15 bases at J, with 17 bases in the middle.

About this clonotype: Given a much more abundant clone one base away, this may be a read error. V usage is TRBV6-1 and J usage is TRBJ1-1; 8 bases align to TRBD1. The CDR3 has 13 residues. CDR1 and CDR2 (germline): MNHNS, SASEGT. Trimming at V came to 4 bases and at J to 9 bases, leaving 7 bases not matched to a gene. This CDR3 is CASSAVRDRQAFF. The CDR3 DNA reads TGTGCCAGCAGTGCGGTGCGGGACAGGCAAGCTTTCTTT.

Worth noting for this clonotype: With a much larger clone just one base away, this may be a read error. The chain has TRBV18 and TRBJ1-2; possible D gene TRBD1, 5 bases. Germline CDR1 and CDR2: KGHSH and LQKENI. The CDR3 length is 14 residues. With 2 bases removed from V and 2 bases from J, the gap between germline ends came to 9 bases. The CDR3 region has the DNA TGTGCCAGCTCACCAGAGACAGACAACTATGGCTACACCTTC. This sequence encodes CASSPETDNYGYTF.

The chain employs TRBV4-2 and TRBJ1-1; D gene uncertain. The V end was cut by 1 base, the J end by 11 bases, with 8 bases between. The CDR3 is made up of 11 amino acids. The germline V gene has CDR1 LGHNA and CDR2 YNFKEQ. The chain's CDR3 is CASSQGVGAFF. The CDR3 DNA reads as TGTGCCAGCAGCCAAGGTGTCGGTGCTTTCTTT.

This clonotype was detected many times. The chain employs TRBV20-1 and TRBJ2-7; 8 positions agree with TRBD2. The V and J ends lost 5 bases and 2 bases, in that order; junction bases with no gene match: 8. The CDR3 consists of 14 residues. Germline values: CDR1 DFQATT, CDR2 SNEGSKA (reference sequence). The CDR3 loop is CSAHIAGLAYEQYF. For the CDR3, the DNA is TGCAGTGCTCACATAGCGGGGCTAGCCTACGAGCAGTACTTC.

This clonotype was observed many times. J is TRBJ2-3 and V is TRBV7-8; TRBD2 aligns across 7 bases. Looked up from germline, CDR1 is SGHVS and CDR2 is FQNEAQ. Trimming took 1 base from V and 6 from J; bases not matched to a gene: 16. This CDR3 has 18 residues. The CDR3 coding sequence is TGTGCCAGCAGCTTAGTCCCTTATGGACTAGTTTTCCCCGATACGCAGTATTTT. Amino acid sequence: CASSLVPYGLVFPDTQYF.

This clonotype was counted ten times or more. The chain recombines TRBV5-6 with TRBJ2-7; no reliable D call. The CDR3 runs 13 residues. Trimming stripped 2 bases from V and 3 bases from J, with 9 bases between. Per germline, CDR1 SGHDT and CDR2 YYEEEE. For the CDR3, the DNA is TGTGCCAGCAGCTTACCAGGCAACTACGAGCAGTACTTC. The encoded protein is CASSLPGNYEQYF.

This clonotype has ten or more counts. The J gene is TRBJ1-2, the V gene TRBV30; D might be TRBD1 (5 bases). The V gene's germline CDR1 is GTSNPN and CDR2 SVGIG (reference sequence). The V gene lost 2 bases and the J gene lost 7 bases, with 8 bases spanning the gap. This CDR3 region has 11 residues. Here the CDR3 DNA reads TGTGCCTGGAGTCAGACAGTTGGCTACACCTTC. Translation gives CAWSQTVGYTF.

The chain employs TRBV10-3 and TRBJ2-7; 9 positions agree with TRBD2. The CDR3 length is 14 residues. Germline trimming cut 2 bases from V and 7 bases from J; bases unmatched to any gene: 6. Germline CDR1 is ENHRY and CDR2 is SYGVKD. CDR3 DNA: TGTGCCATCAGTGAGCTAGCGGGATCGGGTGAGCAGTACTTC. This gives the protein CAISELAGSGEQYF.

This clonotype was seen repeatedly, ten times or more. The chain links TRBV2 to TRBJ2-3; D not certain. Germline V CDR1 and CDR2: SNHLY, FYNNEI. The CDR3 totals 17 residues. V was cut by 0 bases and J by 4 bases, with 17 bases left in between. For the CDR3, the DNA is TGTGCCAGCAGTGAAGCGCTTGTGACGGATAACTCAGATACGCAGTATTTT. Translation: CASSEALVTDNSDTQYF. The full variable domain, in which reference TRBV2 and TRBJ2-3 provide the parts outside the CDR3, is EPEVTQTPSHQVTQMGQEVILRCVPISNHLYFYWYRQILGQKVEFLVSFYNNEISEKSEIFDDQFSVERPDGSNFTLKIRSTKLEDSAMYFCASSEALVTDNSDTQYFGPGTRLTVL.

This clonotype was seen at least ten times. V usage is TRBV7-9 and J usage is TRBJ1-5; 7 bases agree with TRBD1. The V gene end was trimmed by 0 bases and the J gene end by 2 bases; junction bases not matched to a gene: 1. Germline V CDR1 and CDR2: SEHNR, FQNEAQ (reference sequence). This CDR3 comprises 15 residues. The CDR3 reads CASSLAGTGNQPQHF. The CDR3 DNA reads as TGTGCCAGCAGCTTAGCGGGGACAGGCAATCAGCCCCAGCATTTT.

This clonotype occurred many times. The chain combines TRBV28 with TRBJ1-2, with D maybe TRBD1 (5 bases). V lost 2 bases and J 3 bases, leaving 7 bases between the germline ends. Germline V gene sequence: CDR1 MDHEN, CDR2 SYDVKM. This CDR3 has 13 residues. In nucleotides, the CDR3 is TGTGCCAGCAGTTTAGGGGGTCACTATGGCTACACCTTC. Translating gives CASSLGGHYGYTF.

In its sample, this clonotype was seen many times. This chain links TRBV7-9 with TRBJ2-4, with TRBD1 matching over 8 bases. V shed 6 bases and J 0 bases; nucleotides not matched to a gene: 7. The CDR3 spans 16 residues. Germline values: CDR1 SEHNR, CDR2 FQNEAQ (reference sequence). The CDR3 DNA follows: TGTGCCAGCAGTGATGGACAGGGAATAGCCAAAAACATTCAGTACTTC. Translation: CASSDGQGIAKNIQYF. Together with reference TRBV7-9 and TRBJ2-4, the CDR3 gives the full variable domain: DTGVSQNPRHKITKRGQNVTFRCDPISEHNRLYWYRQTLGQGPEFLTYFQNEAQLEKSRLLSDRFSAERPKGSFSTLEIQRTEQGDSAMYLCASSDGQGIAKNIQYFGAGTRLSVL.

This clonotype has just a few counts. The chain employs TRBV28 and TRBJ1-2, with unresolved D. The germline gives CDR1 MDHEN, CDR2 SYDVKM. This CDR3 comprises 15 residues. V was shortened by 2 bases and J by 2 bases, with 12 bases between the two germline ends. The DNA for the CDR3 is TGTGCCAGCAGTTTAAGATTTCCCGGGAACTATGGCTACACCTTC. Amino acids: CASSLRFPGNYGYTF.

This clonotype came up many times. This sequence joins TRBV3-1 and TRBJ2-1; D unresolved. Trimming left V 0 bases short and J 2 bases short, with 8 bases between. Germline values: CDR1 LGHDT, CDR2 YNNKEL (reference sequence). CDR3 length: 15 residues. CDR3 nucleotide sequence: TGTGCCAGCAGCCAAGACTACGAAGCCTACAATGAGCAGTTCTTC. This encodes CASSQDYEAYNEQFF.

This clonotype was seen more than once but under ten times. The chain recombines TRBV5-1 with TRBJ2-1; the D call may be TRBD1 or TRBD2 (6 bases each). The CDR3 extends over 14 amino acids. Germline CDR1 reads SGHRS; CDR2 reads YFSETQ. V was shortened by 0 bases and J by 5 bases, with 9 bases between the two germline ends. The CDR3 reads CASSLDRGDNEQFF. The CDR3, as DNA: TGCGCCAGCAGCTTGGATAGGGGGGACAATGAGCAGTTCTTC.

This clonotype was counted many times. The CDR3 nucleotides read TGTGCCAGTAATCATCAGGAAAAACTGTTTTTT. The encoded protein is CASNHQEKLFF. The chain joins TRBV2 to TRBJ1-4; D call uncertain. V lost 9 bases and J lost 8, with 10 bases in between. CDR3 length equals 11 residues. Germline V gives CDR1 SNHLY, CDR2 FYNNEI.

This chain joins TRBV3-1 and TRBJ2-5; 7 positions match TRBD2. CDR1 LGHDT and CDR2 YNNKEL come from the germline V gene (reference sequence). J lost 0 bases, V lost 4 bases, and 5 bases had no gene match. The CDR3 has 15 amino acids. The CDR3 protein is CASSRWLADQETQYF. The CDR3, as DNA: TGTGCCAGCAGCCGTTGGCTAGCGGACCAAGAGACCCAGTACTTC.

The CDR3 nucleotides read TGTGCCAGCAGCTTAAACCTGGACTCTAATGAAAAACTGTTTTTT. The encoded protein is CASSLNLDSNEKLFF. The V gene is TRBV7-9, the J gene TRBJ1-4; D is unresolved. The length of the CDR3 is 15 residues. Looked up from germline, CDR1 is SEHNR and CDR2 is FQNEAQ (reference sequence). V lost 2 bases and J 3 bases, leaving 10 bases between the germline ends.

The sample holds many counts of this clonotype. The CDR3 DNA sequence: TGTGCCAGCAGCCAAGAAGATAGCGGCGGGTTTGGCTACACCTTC. This translates into CASSQEDSGGFGYTF. This chain connects TRBV3-1 to TRBJ1-2; D not resolved. Trimming shortened V by 0 bases and J by 7 bases, and 15 bases separated the two germline ends. The germline V gene has CDR1 LGHDT and CDR2 YNNKEL (reference sequence). This CDR3 comprises 15 residues.

Many counts were recorded for this clonotype. The chain is built from TRBV7-2 and TRBJ1-1, with a possible D match to TRBD1 (5 bases). The CDR3 runs to 14 residues. The ends were cut back, 5 bases at V and 2 bases at J, with 12 bases in the middle. The germline CDR1 and CDR2 sequences are SGHTA and FQGNSA. CDR3 sequence (DNA): TGTGCCAGCAGCCCCCGACAGTTTAACACTGAAGCTTTCTTT. It is translated as CASSPRQFNTEAFF.

This clonotype showed up many times. V is TRBV20-1 and J is TRBJ2-3, with 7 bases that match TRBD2. CDR1 and CDR2 (germline): DFQATT, SNEGSKA (reference sequence). J gave up 6 bases and V 6 bases, and 15 bases lay outside the gene matches. CDR3 length: 15 residues. In DNA form, the CDR3 reads TGCAGTGCCACTAGCGATTCGACTAGTGCGGATACGCAGTATTTT. It is translated as CSATSDSTSADTQYF.

This clonotype was seen a few times. The rearrangement joins TRBV27 to TRBJ2-1; 12 bases are a match to TRBD2. The CDR3 runs 20 residues. Germline-derived CDR1 and CDR2 are MNHEY and SMNVEV (reference sequence). V was pared by 5 bases and J by 4 bases, with 18 bases of the junction left unmatched. This CDR3 is CASSLTPGLAGGPRYNEQFF. The DNA of the CDR3 is TGTGCCAGCAGTCTAACCCCCGGGCTAGCGGGAGGGCCGCGGTACAATGAGCAGTTCTTC.

The chain combines TRBV6-1 with TRBJ2-3, with D perhaps matching TRBD1 or TRBD2 (5 bases each). CDR3 length equals 14 residues. Trimming removed 7 bases from V and 7 bases from J, with 18 bases in between. Germline CDR1 MNHNS, CDR2 SASEGT. CDR3 in amino acids: CASNPGHVPYTQYF. The CDR3 DNA sequence: TGTGCCAGCAACCCGGGGCACGTTCCTTATACGCAGTATTTT.

This clonotype appeared many times. J is TRBJ2-7 and V is TRBV2; D is perhaps TRBD2 (5 bases). With 2 bases removed from V and 2 bases from J, the gap between germline ends came to 16 bases. Germline V gene sequence: CDR1 SNHLY, CDR2 FYNNEI. This CDR3 comprises 16 residues. The chain's CDR3 is CASSEYDEGSPYEQYF. The CDR3 region has the DNA TGTGCCAGCAGTGAATACGACGAAGGGAGTCCCTACGAGCAGTACTTC.